A single sample gave rise to the 20 T cell receptor beta chains below, sequenced in a study of neurological immune-mediated disorders. In TCRdb, the 5' RACE reads were re-called with MiXCR into one record per CDR3 protein. In the table there are about 26,000 distinct CDR3 sequences, around 3.4% of which are singletons. Sequenced: PBMCs. The receptor set was obtained from a woman aged 25-40 years with multiple sclerosis.

This clonotype was seen at least ten times. The rearrangement joins TRBV20-1 to TRBJ2-3; 7 bases map to TRBD2. With 6 bases clipped from V and 2 bases from J, the junction kept 11 bases outside the gene matches. Looked up from germline, CDR1 is DFQATT and CDR2 is SNEGSKA (reference sequence). The CDR3 runs 15 residues. CDR3 sequence reads: CSATHPGRSTDTQYF. The CDR3 DNA sequence: TGCAGTGCCACCCATCCCGGGAGGTCCACAGATACGCAGTATTTT.

This clonotype showed up many times. The chain links TRBV20-1 to TRBJ2-7; possibly TRBD1 or TRBD2 for D (5 bases each). Germline values: CDR1 DFQATT, CDR2 SNEGSKA (reference sequence). This CDR3 has 16 amino acids. Trimming stripped 5 bases from V and 5 bases from J, with 25 bases between. The CDR3 DNA reads TGCAGTGCTCCCCGGGACGGTACTGGAGAATCCAACGAGCAGTACTTC. Translated: CSAPRDGTGESNEQYF.

This clonotype showed up many times. The gene calls are TRBV5-6 and TRBJ2-1; D is undetermined. Germline values: CDR1 SGHDT, CDR2 YYEEEE. V dropped 2 bases and J dropped 3 bases, with 12 bases sitting between them. The CDR3 consists of 15 residues. The CDR3 DNA follows: TGTGCCAGCAGCTTCATCCGGGCTAGCTACAATGAGCAGTTCTTC. Translated, it gives CASSFIRASYNEQFF.

This clonotype appeared many times. The chain is built from TRBV7-8 and TRBJ1-3; tentative D call: TRBD1 (5 bases). Trimming stripped 5 bases from V and 0 bases from J, with 11 bases between. The CDR3 contains 15 residues. Germline CDR1 reads SGHVS; CDR2 reads FQNEAQ. As DNA, the CDR3 is TGTGCCAGCAGCATTACAGGTGCCTCTGGAAACACCATATATTTT. Amino acids: CASSITGASGNTIYF.

This chain joins TRBV19 and TRBJ2-2; 10 bases agree with TRBD2. V shed 3 bases and J 1 base; nucleotides not matched to a gene: 5. The germline gives CDR1 LNHDA, CDR2 SQIVND (reference sequence). This CDR3 contains 17 residues. CDR3 amino acids: CASSMGGLAQNTGELFF. CDR3 bases: TGTGCCAGTAGTATGGGGGGACTAGCGCAGAACACCGGGGAGCTGTTTTTT.

The J gene is TRBJ2-5, the V gene TRBV20-1; TRBD2 aligns across 12 bases. Trimming took 5 bases from V and 5 from J; bases not matched to a gene: 6. This CDR3 region has 14 residues. The V gene's germline CDR1 is DFQATT and CDR2 SNEGSKA (reference sequence). The CDR3 spells CSAVTGTSGETQYF. CDR3 DNA: TGCAGTGCTGTAACCGGGACTAGCGGGGAGACCCAGTACTTC.

This clonotype has ten or more counts. In DNA form, the CDR3 reads TGTGCCAGCGGCCGGGACAGGGGACAAGAGACCCAGTACTTC. Translating it yields CASGRDRGQETQYF. The chain has TRBV7-2 and TRBJ2-5, with 10 bases lining up with TRBD1. V was clipped by 8 bases and J by 2 bases; unmatched bases: 5. The CDR3 extends over 14 amino acids. CDR1 and CDR2 from the germline V gene are SGHTA and FQGNSA.

Turning to this clonotype: No conserved phenylalanine or tryptophan ends this CDR3, so it is likely a read error. The V call is TRBV20-1, the J call TRBJ1-2; D is perhaps TRBD1 (6 bases). This CDR3 spans 14 amino acids. Germline V gene data show CDR1 as DFQATT and CDR2 as SNEGSKA (reference sequence). The V and J ends lost 4 bases and 5 bases respectively, with 17 bases between them. The CDR3 loop reads CSATPGRGGYGYTN. For the CDR3, the DNA is TGCAGTGCTACACCGGGTAGGGGGGGGTATGGCTACACCAAC.

This clonotype was found many times. The V and J genes are TRBV5-1 and TRBJ1-1; D is undetermined. In germline, CDR1 is SGHRS, CDR2 YFSETQ. Deletions cut 0 bases from V and 0 bases from J, with 12 bases between. CDR3 length: 16 residues. The CDR3 loop is CASSLEAARVNTEAFF. The CDR3, as DNA: TGCGCCAGCAGCTTGGAGGCGGCCCGGGTGAACACTGAAGCTTTCTTT.

This clonotype occurred many times. The chain couples TRBV11-2 to TRBJ2-7; 9 positions agree with TRBD2. From germline, CDR1 is SGHAT and CDR2 FQNNGV. The trim removed 3 bases at V and 7 bases at J, leaving 7 bases unmatched. The CDR3 has 14 amino acids. This CDR3 reads CASSFSGRFKEQYF. CDR3 coding DNA: TGTGCCAGCAGCTTCAGCGGGAGGTTCAAAGAGCAGTACTTC.

In its sample, this clonotype was seen a few times. Without the conserved terminal phenylalanine or tryptophan, this CDR3 likely stems from a read error. The chain links TRBV4-2 to TRBJ2-5; the match to TRBD2 covers 7 bases. Per the germline V gene, CDR1 is LGHNA and CDR2 is YNFKEQ. V lost 4 bases, J lost 1 base, and 3 bases stayed unmatched. CDR3 length: 14 amino acids. CDR3 sequence (DNA): TGTGCCAGCAGCCGGCGGGGGTTCCAAGAGACCCAGTACTGC. This gives the protein CASSRRGFQETQYC.

This clonotype was seen many times. Its ends do not fully match the called genes, so a read error is possible. The chain links TRBV5-1 to TRBJ1-6; the match to TRBD1 covers 7 bases. The CDR3 is made up of 16 amino acids. From germline, CDR1 is SGHRS and CDR2 YFSETQ. CDR3 DNA: TGCGCCAGCAGCGGGATGGAGGGGGCGATAAATTCACCCCTCAACTTT. Its protein is CASSGMEGAINSPLNF.

This clonotype was detected many times. The V and J genes are TRBV5-4 and TRBJ2-6, with 7 bases aligning to TRBD1. Germline assignment: CDR1 SGHNT and CDR2 YYREEE (reference sequence). V lost 3 bases to trimming and J lost 1 base; unmatched junction nucleotides: 1. CDR3 length equals 15 residues. CDR3 coding DNA: TGTGCCAGCAGCTCAGGGGGTTCTGGGGCCAACGTCCTGACTTTC. This translates into CASSSGGSGANVLTF. Full variable domain (remainder filled in from reference TRBV5-4 and TRBJ2-6): ETGVTQSPTHLIKTRGQQVTLRCSSQSGHNTVSWYQQALGQGPQFIFQYYREEENGRGNFPPRFSGLQFPNYSSELNVNALELDDSALYLCASSSGGSGANVLTFGAGSRLTVL.

This clonotype was recorded many times. V usage is TRBV5-1 and J usage is TRBJ2-5, with D perhaps TRBD1 or TRBD2 (5 bases each). Germline-derived CDR1 and CDR2 are SGHRS and YFSETQ. V was pared by 4 bases and J by 4 bases, with 11 bases between. CDR3 length equals 13 residues. The CDR3 bases are TGCGCCAGCAGCGGGGGTCCCGGAGAGACCCAGTACTTC. Translation gives CASSGGPGETQYF.

As for this clonotype: A much larger clone differs from this one at a single base, so this may be a read error. The V and J genes are TRBV20-1 and TRBJ2-1; D ambiguous. This CDR3 contains 15 residues. With 7 bases removed from V and 5 bases from J, the gap between germline ends came to 21 bases. CDR1 is DFQATT, CDR2 SNEGSKA, per germline (reference sequence). The CDR3 DNA reads TGCAGTGTTATCCCCGCTGAGGCGGTACACAATGAGCAGTTCTTC. Residues: CSVIPAEAVHNEQFF.

A remark on this clonotype: Given a much more abundant clone one base away, this may be a read error. This rearrangement joins TRBV12-3 or TRBV12-4 to TRBJ1-3, with 7 bases that match TRBD1. This CDR3 has 14 amino acids. The ends lost 5 bases at V and 16 bases at J; junction bases unmatched: 17. The CDR3 loop reads CASSSRTGSSIRYF. The CDR3 region has the DNA TGTGCCAGCAGTAGCCGGACAGGCTCCAGTATTAGGTATTTT.

This clonotype was counted at least ten times. The chain combines TRBV12-3 or TRBV12-4 with TRBJ1-5; the D gene is possibly TRBD1 (6 bases). The V and J ends lost 3 bases and 2 bases respectively, with 11 bases between them. The CDR3 is 15 amino acids. The CDR3 sequence is CASSLSRGGNQPQHF. CDR3 in DNA: TGTGCCAGCAGTTTGAGCAGGGGTGGCAATCAGCCCCAGCATTTT.

The chain is built from TRBV20-1 and TRBJ2-7; the D gene is possibly TRBD2 (6 bases). Trimming pared 4 bases from V and 0 bases from J, leaving 16 bases between. Per the germline V gene, CDR1 is DFQATT and CDR2 is SNEGSKA (reference sequence). The CDR3 totals 15 residues. The CDR3 nucleotides are TGCAGTGCTACCCTGATAGCGGTAACCTCCTACGAGCAGTACTTC. This gives the protein CSATLIAVTSYEQYF.

In this sample, this clonotype turned up many times. The chain has TRBV28 and TRBJ2-7, with 14 bases lining up with TRBD2. The CDR3 consists of 15 residues. The germline V gene has CDR1 MDHEN and CDR2 SYDVKM. V dropped 7 bases and J dropped 2; count of bases not matched to a gene: 4. CDR3 region: CASKKGLAGAYEQYF. The CDR3 DNA reads as TGTGCCAGCAAGAAGGGACTAGCGGGAGCCTACGAGCAGTACTTC.

For this clonotype: Without the conserved terminal phenylalanine or tryptophan, this CDR3 likely stems from a read error. The genes are TRBV12-3 or TRBV12-4 and TRBJ1-2; a weak D match, TRBD1 (5 bases). V gave up 3 bases and J gave up 8 bases, with 16 bases separating them. The CDR3 covers 14 residues. The DNA of the CDR3 is TGTGCCAGCAGTTTGAGGTCCAGGGTTGGCGGCTACACCAAC. It yields the protein CASSLRSRVGGYTN.